This T cell receptor beta chain was observed in a study of Ad26.COV2.S vaccination and SARS-CoV-2 variants. Only in-frame clones appear in the TCRdb table, and some are missing; sequencing was by immunoSEQ multiplex PCR. Of about 350,000 clones listed, under 95% are singletons. In germline, CDR1 is MNHEY, CDR2 SVGEGT. The CDR3 runs 17 residues. The junction had 5 bases not matched to a gene; V was cut back by 2 bases and J by 1 base. The sequencing here drew on peripheral blood, taken after recovery from COVID-19. This rearrangement joins TRBV6-2 or TRBV6-3 to TRBJ2-2; 9 nucleotides line up with TRBD2. The clonotype comes from a human donor who had recovered from COVID-19. CDR3 amino acids: CASSYPSGGQNTGELFF. The CDR3 coding sequence is TGTGCCAGCAGTTACCCGAGCGGGGGGCAGAACACCGGGGAGCTGTTTTTT.